One sample yielded the 2 T cell receptor beta chains listed below, sequenced in a study of T cell repertoires in cytomegalovirus infection. Their target antigens are unknown. TCRdb re-analysed the reads in MiXCR, keeping a single row per CDR3 protein. Of around 78,000 distinct CDR3 sequences listed, 35% to 45% were seen once; the top ten hold approximately 95%. The material sequenced was CD8+ T cells from cultured PBMCs, taken from culture after CMV antigen stimulation. The receptor source for this set is a human donor in good health (CMV status not recorded). Some clones in this sample may be carry-over from other donors' samples.

V gene TRBV7-8 combines with J gene TRBJ2-3; a possible D gene is TRBD2 (6 bases). This CDR3 is 16 amino acids long. The germline CDR1 and CDR2 sequences are SGHVS and FQNEAQ. Trimming removed 1 base from V and 6 bases from J, with 17 bases in between. The CDR3 sequence is CASSLGEVFTHDTQYF. CDR3 in DNA: TGTGCCAGCAGCTTAGGGGAGGTCTTTACACACGATACGCAGTATTTT. The entire variable domain, with the rest obtained from reference TRBV7-8 and TRBJ2-3, is as follows: GAGVSQSPRYKVAKRGQDVALRCDPISGHVSLFWYQQALGQGPEFLTYFQNEAQLDKSGLPSDRFFAERPEGSVSTLKIQRTQQEDSAVYLCASSLGEVFTHDTQYFGPGTRLTVL.

This clonotype has a single count. The chain employs TRBV6-2 or TRBV6-3 and TRBJ1-5; D is ambiguous. Germline CDR1 MNHEY, CDR2 SVGEGT. Trimming took 7 bases from V and 0 from J, leaving 16 bases between them. The CDR3 consists of 16 residues. The CDR3 reads CASTTSVTNSNQPQHF. The CDR3, as DNA: TGTGCCAGCACCACGAGCGTGACGAATAGCAATCAGCCCCAGCATTTT.